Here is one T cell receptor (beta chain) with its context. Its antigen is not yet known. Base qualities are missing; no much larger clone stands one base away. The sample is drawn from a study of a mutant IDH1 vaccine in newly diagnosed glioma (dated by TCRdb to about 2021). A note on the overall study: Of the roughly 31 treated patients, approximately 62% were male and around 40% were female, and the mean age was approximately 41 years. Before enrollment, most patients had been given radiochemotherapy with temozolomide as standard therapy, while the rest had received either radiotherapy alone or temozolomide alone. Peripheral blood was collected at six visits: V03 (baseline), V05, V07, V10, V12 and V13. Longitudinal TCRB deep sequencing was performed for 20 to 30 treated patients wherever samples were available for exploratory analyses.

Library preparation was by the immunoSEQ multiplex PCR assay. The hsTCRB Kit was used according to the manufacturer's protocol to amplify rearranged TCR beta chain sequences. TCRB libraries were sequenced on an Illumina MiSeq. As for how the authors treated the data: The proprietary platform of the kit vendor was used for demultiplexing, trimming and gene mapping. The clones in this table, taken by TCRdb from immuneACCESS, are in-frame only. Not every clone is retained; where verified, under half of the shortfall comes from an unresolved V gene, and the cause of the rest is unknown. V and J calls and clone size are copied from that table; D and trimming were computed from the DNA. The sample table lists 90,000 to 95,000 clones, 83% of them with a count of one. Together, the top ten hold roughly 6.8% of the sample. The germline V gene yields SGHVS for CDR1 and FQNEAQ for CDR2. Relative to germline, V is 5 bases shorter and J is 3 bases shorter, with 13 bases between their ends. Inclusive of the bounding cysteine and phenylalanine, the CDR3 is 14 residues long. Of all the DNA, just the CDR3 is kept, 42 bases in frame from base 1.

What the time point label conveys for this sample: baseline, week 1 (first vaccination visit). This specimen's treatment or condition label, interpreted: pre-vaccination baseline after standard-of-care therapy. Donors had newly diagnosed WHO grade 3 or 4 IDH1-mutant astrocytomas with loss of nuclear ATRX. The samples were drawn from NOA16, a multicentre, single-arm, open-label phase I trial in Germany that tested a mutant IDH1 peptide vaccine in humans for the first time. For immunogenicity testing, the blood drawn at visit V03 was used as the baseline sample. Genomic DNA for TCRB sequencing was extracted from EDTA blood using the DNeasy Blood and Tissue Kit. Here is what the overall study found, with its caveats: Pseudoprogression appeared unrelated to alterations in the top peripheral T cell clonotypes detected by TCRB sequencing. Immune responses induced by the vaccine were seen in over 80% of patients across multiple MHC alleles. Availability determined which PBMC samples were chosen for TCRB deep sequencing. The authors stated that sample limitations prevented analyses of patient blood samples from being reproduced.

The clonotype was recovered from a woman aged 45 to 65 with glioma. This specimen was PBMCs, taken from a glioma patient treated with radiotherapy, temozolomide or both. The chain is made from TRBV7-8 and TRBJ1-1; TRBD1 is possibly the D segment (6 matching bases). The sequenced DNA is TGTGCCAGCAGCCTCAACAGGGCCCACACTGAAGCTTTCTTT. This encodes CASSLNRAHTEAFF.